This T cell receptor (beta chain) was recorded in a study of spatial heterogeneity in lung cancer (dated by TCRdb to about 2019). At the level of the whole study: More beta-chain than alpha-chain transcripts were consistently detected, likely reflecting higher beta-chain transcript abundance. TCR transcript counts in tumor regions correlated strongly with a T cell transcriptional module score from matched bulk RNA-seq. In the raw uncorrected reads, each unique combination of TCR and UMI appeared more than ten times on average. TCR alpha and beta repertoires were quantitatively compared across multiple tumor regions, matched nontumor lung and blood in non-small cell lung cancer. Nonsynonymous mutation counts, determined by whole-exome sequencing of tumor tissue, were related to features of the TCR repertoire. Both alpha and beta chains were TCR-sequenced in roughly 200 tumor regions, about 69 matched nontumor lung samples and around 54 PBMC samples obtained at surgery. Results the study describes overall, beyond this receptor: TCR-seq coverage of tumor T cells was estimated at only roughly 6.5% for alpha chains and 13% to 15% for beta chains. Additional single-cell paired TCR alpha and beta sequencing was considered necessary to confirm, at a functional level, the hypothesis that regional TCRs recognize regional mutations. The number of expanded intratumoral alpha and beta TCRs correlated with the tumor nonsynonymous mutation count. The count of ubiquitous expanded TCRs correlated with the count of ubiquitous nonsynonymous mutations, and the count of regional expanded TCRs correlated with the count of regional nonsynonymous mutations.

The time point label, read with the paper, signifies: sample taken at primary tumor resection. Samples were obtained from about 69 patients with early-stage, untreated non-small cell lung cancer from the lung TRACERx cohort. Without any cell sorting, TCR sequencing was performed on whole RNA extracted either from tumor and nontumor lung tissue or from cryopreserved PBMC samples. Patients were selected for TCR sequencing only if sufficient RNA was available from at least two tumor regions. A lung pathologist reviewed the tumor and adjacent nontumor lung specimens before the specimens were selected. Spanning cysteine to phenylalanine, the CDR3 consists of 15 amino acids. The kept DNA is CDR3 alone, 45 bases in frame from the first base. V trim: 6 bases; J trim: 1 base; unmatched bases: 4. From the germline V gene, CDR1 is MNHEY and CDR2 is SVGAGI. This clonotype was recorded at least ten times. There is no known antigen for this receptor. It has no much larger one-base neighbor in the sample; base qualities were not kept.

Library method: 5' RACE. Sequencing was carried out with a NextSeq 500. In the TCR library protocol, a unique molecular identifier was attached to each TCR cDNA molecule so that PCR and sequencing errors could be corrected. The authors' analysis ran thus. TCR identification, UMI-based error correction and CDR3 extraction were all carried out with Decombinator tools. TCRs above a frequency of 2 per 1,000, corresponding to the top 1% of the tumor frequency distribution, were defined as expanded. Expanded tumor TCRs statistically deemed absent (corrected P<0.05) from at least one tumor region were classed as regional, and all other expanded tumor TCRs were classed as ubiquitous. Renyi diversity was computed with the R vegan package after each repertoire had been subsampled 100 times to 5,000 TCRs. CDR3 similarity networks were built from amino acid triplet string-kernel similarity, connecting CDR3s with pairwise similarity above 0.82. TCRdb trimmed the raw reads at Q25, called clones with MiXCR and kept productive beta chains. Each CDR3 protein gets just one entry, which takes the most common genes and DNA from the rows behind it. Clone size and V and J calls follow TCRdb, not the original study. In all, the sample holds about 100,000 distinct CDR3 sequences, and 3.5% to 5% of those were seen once. The ten largest clones take up 21% of the sample.

The TCR was taken from a male donor with early-stage non-small cell lung cancer. Recombination joined TRBV6-5 with TRBJ2-3; 10 junctional bases match TRBD2. Sample: lung tumor tissue, taken at surgery. For the CDR3, the sequence is CASRFLAGGTDTQYF. Read as DNA, the sequence is TGTGCCAGCAGGTTTCTAGCGGGAGGCACAGATACGCAGTATTTT.